This entry lists 24 T cell receptor beta chains sequenced from one sample in a study of blood T cell repertoires in COVID-19. The table came from immunoSEQ multiplex PCR; TCRdb's copy has only in-frame clones and leaves some out. The sample consists of some 39,000 clones, approximately 86% of them appearing once. Specimen: peripheral blood. These receptors all come from a middle-aged man with active COVID-19.

The chain couples TRBV7-8 to TRBJ2-1; TRBD1 matches 9 bases. Germline V gene lookup returns CDR1 SGHVS and CDR2 FQNEAQ. After removal of 3 bases from V and 10 bases from J, the junction contained 10 bases not matched to a gene. CDR3 length: 15 amino acids. The DNA of the CDR3 is TGTGCCAGCAGCTTTATAGCGAGTGGGACAGGGGAGCAGTTCTTC. It is translated as CASSFIASGTGEQFF.

The chain uses TRBV5-4 and TRBJ2-1; TRBD2 aligns across 8 bases. The germline CDR1 and CDR2 sequences are SGHNT and YYREEE (reference sequence). The CDR3 totals 14 residues. Trimming removed 2 bases from V and 7 bases from J; junction bases left unmatched: 5. CDR3 in amino acids: CASSFSGSRNEQFF. As DNA, the CDR3 is TGTGCCAGCAGCTTCAGCGGGAGTAGAAATGAGCAGTTCTTC.

This chain links TRBV11-2 with TRBJ2-1; 9 nucleotides match TRBD2. The germline gives CDR1 SGHAT, CDR2 FQNNGV. The length of the CDR3 is 15 residues. The trim removed 3 bases at V and 4 bases at J, leaving 4 bases unmatched. The CDR3 spells CASSLASGTYNEQFF. DNA of the CDR3: TGTGCCAGCAGCTTGGCTAGCGGGACGTACAATGAGCAGTTCTTC.

The chain links TRBV28 to TRBJ1-1, with 9 bases fitting TRBD1. CDR3 length: 15 amino acids. Looked up from germline, CDR1 is MDHEN and CDR2 is SYDVKM. V lost 5 bases to trimming and J lost 7 bases; unmatched junction nucleotides: 11. Written as DNA, the CDR3 is TGTGCCAGCAGTCTGAACAGGGGGCGTAATAATGAAGCTTTCTTT. This gives the protein CASSLNRGRNNEAFF.

The chain links TRBV14 to TRBJ2-7; D unresolved. The CDR3 is made up of 11 amino acids. Germline loops: CDR1 SGHDN, CDR2 FVKESK. Trimming pared 3 bases from V and 8 bases from J, leaving 8 bases between. The CDR3 bases are TGTGCCAGCAGCCACCCGGTTCAGCAGTACTTC. It yields the protein CASSHPVQQYF. The full variable domain, with the rest looked up from reference TRBV14 and TRBJ2-7, is EAGVTQFPSHSVIEKGQTVTLRCDPISGHDNLYWYRRVMGKEIKFLLHFVKESKQDESGMPNNRFLAERTGGTYSTLKVQPAELEDSGVYFCASSHPVQQYFGPGTRLTVT.

The chain links TRBV6-5 to TRBJ2-5; 7 bases agree with TRBD1. Germline V lookup: CDR1 MNHEY, CDR2 SVGAGI. The CDR3 is made up of 13 amino acids. V lost 10 bases to trimming and J lost 6 bases; unmatched junction nucleotides: 11. CDR3 DNA: TGTGCCATGCGTGGACAGGAGAGAAAGACCCAGTACTTC. This gives the protein CAMRGQERKTQYF.

This chain connects TRBV19 to TRBJ1-6; the D gene is possibly TRBD1 (6 bases). Germline CDR1 and CDR2: LNHDA and SQIVND (reference sequence). V gave up 4 bases and J gave up 7 bases, with 14 bases separating them. This CDR3 contains 15 residues. CDR3 amino acids: CASSRSTGQNSPLHF. The CDR3 nucleotides read TGTGCCAGTAGTAGATCGACAGGTCAGAATTCACCCCTCCACTTT. The variable domain in full, with the rest retrieved from reference TRBV19 and TRBJ1-6, is DGGITQSPKYLFRKEGQNVTLSCEQNLNHDAMYWYRQDPGQGLRLIYYSQIVNDFQKGDIAEGYSVSREKKESFPLTVTSAQKNPTAFYLCASSRSTGQNSPLHFGNGTRLTVT.

V and J are TRBV6-5 and TRBJ2-1, with D maybe TRBD1 (6 bases). Germline CDR1 is MNHEY and CDR2 is SVGAGI. This CDR3 has 15 residues. V lost 4 bases and J lost 0, with 10 bases in between. CDR3 sequence: CASSSQGPSYNEQFF. The CDR3 DNA is TGTGCCAGCAGTTCCCAGGGGCCCTCCTACAATGAGCAGTTCTTC.

The rearrangement joins TRBV5-5 to TRBJ2-3; 7 bases line up with TRBD1. V shed 6 bases, J shed 1 base, and the junction held 5 bases outside the gene matches. The germline V gene encodes CDR1 SGHKS and CDR2 YYEKEE (reference sequence). This CDR3 region has 14 residues. The CDR3 here is CASTATGGTDTQYF. In DNA form, the CDR3 reads TGTGCCAGCACCGCAACAGGGGGCACAGATACGCAGTATTTT. The variable domain in full, with the rest retrieved from reference TRBV5-5 and TRBJ2-3, is DAGVTQSPTHLIKTRGQQVTLRCSPISGHKSVSWYQQVLGQGPQFIFQYYEKEERGRGNFPDRFSARQFPNYSSELNVNALLLGDSALYLCASTATGGTDTQYFGPGTRLTVL.

The chain combines TRBV28 with TRBJ2-7, with 11 bases fitting TRBD1. Losses at the gene ends were 4 bases for V and 9 bases for J; bases not matched to a gene: 11. Germline V gene sequence: CDR1 MDHEN, CDR2 SYDVKM. The CDR3 totals 15 residues. The CDR3 sequence is CASSSGTGGRGVQYF. For the CDR3, the DNA is TGTGCCAGCAGTTCTGGGACAGGGGGACGAGGTGTGCAGTACTTC.

The chain recombines TRBV4-1 with TRBJ1-5; 10 nucleotides agree with TRBD1. The CDR3 is made up of 15 amino acids. After removal of 4 bases from V and 5 bases from J, the junction contained 5 bases not matched to a gene. Germline V gene sequence: CDR1 MGHRA, CDR2 YSYEKL. The CDR3, as DNA: TGCGCCAGCAGCCCTGGGGACAGGGGCTATCAGCCCCAGCATTTT. Amino acid sequence: CASSPGDRGYQPQHF.

The genes are TRBV10-3 and TRBJ1-2, with unresolved D. This CDR3 comprises 15 residues. Germline CDR1 and CDR2: ENHRY and SYGVKD. V shed 3 bases and J shed 8 bases, with 19 bases lying between them. CDR3 DNA: TGTGCCATCAGTGAAAGGGCCCCCGTCGGGAAAGGCTACACCTTC. Translating gives CAISERAPVGKGYTF.

The chain joins TRBV11-2 to TRBJ1-2; 8 bases align to TRBD1. V lost 5 bases and J lost 5; bases outside the gene matches: 4. CDR3 length: 13 residues. The germline gives CDR1 SGHAT, CDR2 FQNNGV. CDR3 nucleotides: TGTGCCAGCAGCCGGACAGGGAATTATGGCTACACCTTC. Protein: CASSRTGNYGYTF.

This sequence joins TRBV6-5 and TRBJ2-1, with a weak D call TRBD2 (5 bases). Germline lookup yields CDR1 MNHEY and CDR2 SVGAGI. There are 15 residues in the CDR3. V was cut by 5 bases and J by 0 bases, with 11 bases left in between. CDR3 protein: CASSTGIASYNEQFF. The CDR3 coding sequence is TGTGCCAGCAGTACCGGGATCGCCTCCTACAATGAGCAGTTCTTC.

The genes are TRBV2 and TRBJ1-5; the D gene is possibly TRBD1 (6 bases). The germline V gene has CDR1 SNHLY and CDR2 FYNNEI. Trimming stripped 5 bases from V and 2 bases from J, with 13 bases between. This CDR3 comprises 15 residues. The CDR3 loop reads CASSSWGGGNQPQHF. The CDR3 DNA is TGTGCCAGCAGTTCCTGGGGGGGCGGCAATCAGCCCCAGCATTTT.

V is TRBV5-6 and J is TRBJ1-2, with 10 positions matching TRBD1. V was pared by 5 bases and J by 0 bases, with 4 bases of the junction left unmatched. This CDR3 is built from 15 residues. Germline V gives CDR1 SGHDT, CDR2 YYEEEE. This CDR3 reads CASRGTGDPNYGYTF. The CDR3 coding sequence is TGTGCCAGCAGAGGGACAGGGGATCCTAACTATGGCTACACCTTC.

The chain recombines TRBV7-3 with TRBJ2-3; possibly TRBD2 for D (7 bases). Trimming removed 5 bases from V and 3 bases from J, with 15 bases in between. Germline V lookup: CDR1 SGHTA, CDR2 FQGTGA. The CDR3 contains 15 residues. CDR3 nucleotide sequence: TGTGCCAGCAGCCCTGGGGGGGGGCCTACAGATACGCAGTATTTT. The encoded protein is CASSPGGGPTDTQYF. Full variable domain (missing parts from reference TRBV7-3 and TRBJ2-3): GAGVSQTPSNKVTEKGKYVELRCDPISGHTALYWYRQSLGQGPEFLIYFQGTGAADDSGLPNDRFFAVRPEGSVSTLKIQRTERGDSAVYLCASSPGGGPTDTQYFGPGTRLTVL.

The chain employs TRBV14 and TRBJ2-3; TRBD2 matches 7 bases. CDR1 and CDR2 (germline): SGHDN, FVKESK. Trimming removed 1 base from V and 6 bases from J; junction bases left unmatched: 7. This CDR3 is built from 15 residues. CDR3 sequence (DNA): TGTGCCAGCAGCCAAGCTAGCGGAGGATGGGATACGCAGTATTTT. Its translation: CASSQASGGWDTQYF.

The V and J genes are TRBV18 and TRBJ1-1, with D unclear. Germline V gene lookup returns CDR1 KGHSH and CDR2 LQKENI. Trimming cost V 2 bases and J 11 bases, with 12 bases left between them. The CDR3 is 12 residues long. DNA of the CDR3: TGTGCCAGCTCACCAAGTTCCGGCGGGGCTTTCTTT. It translates to CASSPSSGGAFF.

The chain combines TRBV19 with TRBJ2-5, with 8 bases aligning to TRBD1. V was clipped by 3 bases and J by 1 base; unmatched bases: 4. The CDR3 is 15 residues long. Per germline, CDR1 LNHDA and CDR2 SQIVND (reference sequence). This CDR3 is CASSIFGQGQETQYF. The CDR3 DNA reads as TGTGCCAGTAGTATTTTCGGACAGGGCCAAGAGACCCAGTACTTC.

V gene TRBV15 combines with J gene TRBJ1-4; perhaps TRBD1 as D (6 bases). This CDR3 has 18 amino acids. V was trimmed by 2 bases and J by 7 bases, leaving 23 bases between them. CDR1 and CDR2 from the germline V gene are LNHNV and YYDKDF (reference sequence). The CDR3 bases are TGTGCCACCAGCAGATACAGGGCGGGGGACCGTGTTGGTGAAAAACTGTTTTTT. Encoded protein: CATSRYRAGDRVGEKLFF.

The rearrangement joins TRBV3-1 (or the pseudogene TRBV3-2) to TRBJ1-2; no clear D gene. V was cut by 3 bases and J by 7 bases, with 9 bases left in between. CDR3 length: 12 residues. From germline, CDR1 is LGHDT and CDR2 YNNKEL (reference sequence). CDR3: CASSHRTGGYTF. In nucleotides, the CDR3 is TGTGCCAGCAGCCATCGTACCGGTGGCTACACCTTC.

The rearrangement uses TRBV7-9 and TRBJ1-1; no reliable D call. Germline V CDR1 and CDR2: SEHNR, FQNEAQ (reference sequence). V lost 4 bases, J lost 2 bases, and 11 bases lay in between. The CDR3 loop spans 14 amino acids. This chain's CDR3 is CASSSYGGNTEAFF. The DNA for the CDR3 is TGTGCCAGCAGCTCCTACGGCGGAAACACTGAAGCTTTCTTT. The full variable domain, its missing parts supplied by reference TRBV7-9 and TRBJ1-1, is DTGVSQNPRHKITKRGQNVTFRCDPISEHNRLYWYRQTLGQGPEFLTYFQNEAQLEKSRLLSDRFSAERPKGSFSTLEIQRTEQGDSAMYLCASSSYGGNTEAFFGQGTRLTVV.

This chain uses TRBV24-1 with TRBJ2-7; TRBD1 matches 8 bases. After removal of 7 bases from V and 5 bases from J, the junction contained 6 bases not matched to a gene. Germline lookup yields CDR1 KGHDR and CDR2 SFDVKD. The CDR3 loop spans 13 amino acids. The CDR3 here is CATSLADRDEQYF. CDR3 sequence (DNA): TGTGCCACCAGCTTGGCGGACAGGGACGAGCAGTACTTC.